This T cell receptor (beta chain) is from a study of T cell responses to AZD1222 COVID-19 vaccine. Regarding the study as a whole: Spike-specific TCR breadth rose after two AZD1222 doses, and depth rose as well. With dominance at 160-218 and 743-854, vaccine-associated CD4 TCRs spanned spike. The donors showed a predominance of white British ancestry and of females, with possible underestimation of clonal diversity.

Using immunoSEQ multiplex PCR, the repertoire was profiled, and TCRdb retains in-frame clones only, with some absent. The data show just under 95,000 clones, with roughly 93% seen just once and 20% to 25% held by the top ten. In germline, CDR1 is SNHLY, CDR2 FYNNEI. The junction had 14 bases not matched to a gene; V was cut back by 5 bases and J by 15 bases. The CDR3 covers 14 residues. Details on this clone: Its antigen remains unidentified.

This sequence was found in an adult in good health. The specimen comprised peripheral blood, sampled on day 0 of AZD1222 vaccination. The chain is built from TRBV2 and TRBJ2-1, with 9 bases that match TRBD2. Here the CDR3 reads CASSPRIAGAGGFF. Written as DNA, the CDR3 is TGTGCCAGCAGTCCCCGTATAGCGGGGGCTGGGGGGTTCTTC.